These 2 T cell receptor beta chains came from one sample sequenced in a study of CD8 T cells in Susac syndrome (dated by TCRdb to between 2018 and 2021). The library was made by the immunoSEQ multiplex PCR assay. RNA was extracted with the RNeasy kit and roughly 0.5 to 1 ug was reverse transcribed using random hexamers. The public reads were reanalyzed by TCRdb: fastp trimming at Q25, MiXCR alignment, in-frame beta chains only. Each record represents a unique CDR3 protein, reported with the most common genes and DNA among its rows. This sample holds under 90,000 distinct CDR3 sequences; around 93% were observed only once. The ten biggest clones cover about 0.45% of the sample. The sample was CD8+ T cells from PBMCs. These receptors were obtained from a human donor with Susac syndrome.

In this sample, this clonotype turned up once. The chain combines TRBV15 with TRBJ2-3; 7 bases line up with TRBD2. The V segment lost 0 bases and the J segment 2 bases; nucleotides outside the gene matches: 8. The CDR3 has 17 residues. Germline V gene lookup returns CDR1 LNHNV and CDR2 YYDKDF (reference sequence). This CDR3 is CATSRDWASGYTDTQYF. DNA for the CDR3: TGTGCCACCAGCAGAGATTGGGCTAGCGGTTACACAGATACGCAGTATTTT.

The chain is built from TRBV4-3 and TRBJ2-3, with 7 bases identical to TRBD1. V shed 4 bases, J shed 6 bases, and the junction held 7 bases outside the gene matches. Germline V CDR1 and CDR2: LGHNA, YSLEER. This CDR3 region has 14 residues. The DNA for the CDR3 is TGCGCCAGCAGCCTGAACAGGGGACCCGATACGCAGTATTTT. Amino acids: CASSLNRGPDTQYF.